The clone carrying this TCR beta chain has only a few counts. Antigen unknown. The sample originates from a study of beta chain features in type 1 diabetes. Whole-study results and caveats: For Type 1 diabetes patients, all four CD4+ subsets carried TCRB CDR3s that were moderately but significantly shorter.

Each sorted fraction was over 95% pure. CDR1 and CDR2 from the germline V gene are LGHNT and FRNRAP. The CDR3 is made up of 13 amino acids. Trimming at V came to 6 bases and at J to 13 bases, leaving 11 bases not matched to a gene. Since all of the isolated RNA was reverse transcribed, expressed TCRB transcripts were what got sequenced. Measured with immunoSEQ multiplex PCR; TCRdb has only the in-frame clones, and not every one. The sample has approximately 160,000 clones, under 13% seen once. The sample taken for sequencing was central memory CD4+ T cells from blood. The rearrangement uses TRBV12-5 and TRBJ2-1, with 8 bases identical to TRBD2. The sequence derives from a man aged 30 to 39 with type 1 diabetes. CDR3 residues: CASGLGASGSQFF. The CDR3, as DNA: TGTGCTAGTGGCCTGGGGGCTAGCGGGTCTCAGTTCTTC.